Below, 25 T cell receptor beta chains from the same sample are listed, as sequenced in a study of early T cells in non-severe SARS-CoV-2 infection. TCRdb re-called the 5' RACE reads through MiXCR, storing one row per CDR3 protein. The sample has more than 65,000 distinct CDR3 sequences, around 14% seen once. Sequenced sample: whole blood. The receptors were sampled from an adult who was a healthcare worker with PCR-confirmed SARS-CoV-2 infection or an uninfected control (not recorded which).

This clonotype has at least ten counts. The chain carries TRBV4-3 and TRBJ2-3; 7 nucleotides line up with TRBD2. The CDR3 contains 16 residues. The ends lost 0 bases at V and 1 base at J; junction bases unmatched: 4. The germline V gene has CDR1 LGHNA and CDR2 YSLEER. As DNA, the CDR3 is TGCGCCAGCAGCCAAGATACCGGACTAGGCACAGATACGCAGTATTTT. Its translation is CASSQDTGLGTDTQYF.

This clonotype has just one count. In DNA form, the CDR3 reads TGTGCCAGCAGCCAAGTCAACAGACTCTCTGGAAACACCATATATTTT. It yields the protein CASSQVNRLSGNTIYF. V gene TRBV3-1 combines with J gene TRBJ1-3; D ambiguous. V dropped 1 base and J dropped 0 bases, with 10 bases sitting between them. In germline, CDR1 is LGHDT, CDR2 YNNKEL (reference sequence). This CDR3 comprises 16 residues. Filled out from reference TRBV3-1 and TRBJ1-3, the complete variable domain reads DTAVSQTPKYLVTQMGNDKSIKCEQNLGHDTMYWYKQDSKKFLKIMFSYNNKELIINETVPNRFSPKSPDKAHLNLHINSLELGDSAVYFCASSQVNRLSGNTIYFGEGSWLTVV.

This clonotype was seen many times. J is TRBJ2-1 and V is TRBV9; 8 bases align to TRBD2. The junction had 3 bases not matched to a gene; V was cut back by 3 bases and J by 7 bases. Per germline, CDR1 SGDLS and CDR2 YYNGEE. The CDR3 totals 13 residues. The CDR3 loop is CASSAGGPNEQFF. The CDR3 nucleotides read TGTGCCAGCAGCGCGGGAGGGCCAAATGAGCAGTTCTTC.

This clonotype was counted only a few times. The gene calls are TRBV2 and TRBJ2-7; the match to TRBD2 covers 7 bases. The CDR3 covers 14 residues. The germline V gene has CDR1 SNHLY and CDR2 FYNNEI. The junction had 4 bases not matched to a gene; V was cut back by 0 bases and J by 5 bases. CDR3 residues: CASSEARLAHEQYF. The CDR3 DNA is TGTGCCAGCAGTGAAGCCCGACTAGCCCACGAGCAGTACTTC.

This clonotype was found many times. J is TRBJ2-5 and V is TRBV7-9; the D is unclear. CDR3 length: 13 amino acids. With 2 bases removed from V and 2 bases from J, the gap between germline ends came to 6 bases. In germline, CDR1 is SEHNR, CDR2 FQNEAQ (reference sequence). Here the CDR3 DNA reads TGTGCCAGCAGCTTAACCCGTCAAGAGACCCAGTACTTC. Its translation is CASSLTRQETQYF.

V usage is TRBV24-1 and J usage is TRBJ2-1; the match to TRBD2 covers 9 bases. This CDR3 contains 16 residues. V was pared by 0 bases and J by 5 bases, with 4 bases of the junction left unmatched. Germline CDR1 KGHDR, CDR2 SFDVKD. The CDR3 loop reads CATSDLSTSGNNEQFF. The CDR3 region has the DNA TGTGCCACCAGTGATTTGTCGACTAGCGGAAACAATGAGCAGTTCTTC.

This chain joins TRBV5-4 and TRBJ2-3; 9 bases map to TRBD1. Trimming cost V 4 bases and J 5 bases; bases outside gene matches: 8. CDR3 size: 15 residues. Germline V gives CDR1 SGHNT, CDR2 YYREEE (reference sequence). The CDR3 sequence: CASSAVTGGKDTQYF. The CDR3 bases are TGTGCCAGCAGCGCGGTGACAGGGGGGAAAGATACGCAGTATTTT.

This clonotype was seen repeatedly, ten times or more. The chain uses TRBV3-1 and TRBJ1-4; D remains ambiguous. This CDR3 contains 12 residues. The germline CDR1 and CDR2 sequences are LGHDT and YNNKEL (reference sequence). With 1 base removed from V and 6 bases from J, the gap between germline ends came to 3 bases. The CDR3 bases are TGTGCCAGCAGCCAAGTTGATGAAAAACTGTTTTTT. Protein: CASSQVDEKLFF.

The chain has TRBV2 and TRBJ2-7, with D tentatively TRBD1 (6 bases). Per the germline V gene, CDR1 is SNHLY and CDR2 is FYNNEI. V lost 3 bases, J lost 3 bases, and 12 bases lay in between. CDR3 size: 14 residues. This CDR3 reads CASSDQGQGYEQYF. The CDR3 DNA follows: TGTGCCAGCAGTGACCAGGGGCAGGGCTACGAGCAGTACTTC. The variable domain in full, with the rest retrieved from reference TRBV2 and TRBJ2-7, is EPEVTQTPSHQVTQMGQEVILRCVPISNHLYFYWYRQILGQKVEFLVSFYNNEISEKSEIFDDQFSVERPDGSNFTLKIRSTKLEDSAMYFCASSDQGQGYEQYFGPGTRLTVT.

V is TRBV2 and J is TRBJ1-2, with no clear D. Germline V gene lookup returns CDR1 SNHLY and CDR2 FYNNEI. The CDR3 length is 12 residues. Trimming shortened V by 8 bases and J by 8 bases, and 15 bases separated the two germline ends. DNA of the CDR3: TGTGCCAGCCCGGGCGGGTCTATCGGCTACACCTTC. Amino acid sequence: CASPGGSIGYTF.

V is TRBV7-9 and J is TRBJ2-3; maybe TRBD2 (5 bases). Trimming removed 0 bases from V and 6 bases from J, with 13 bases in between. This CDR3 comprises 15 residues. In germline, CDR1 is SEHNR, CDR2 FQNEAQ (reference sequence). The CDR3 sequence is CASSLAGRGSDTQYF. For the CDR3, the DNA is TGTGCCAGCAGCTTAGCGGGGAGAGGGAGCGATACGCAGTATTTT.

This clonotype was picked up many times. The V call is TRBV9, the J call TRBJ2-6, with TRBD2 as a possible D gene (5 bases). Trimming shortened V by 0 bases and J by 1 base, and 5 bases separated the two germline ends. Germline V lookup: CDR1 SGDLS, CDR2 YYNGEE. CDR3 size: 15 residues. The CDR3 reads CASSVGGSGANVLTF. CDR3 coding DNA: TGTGCCAGCAGCGTAGGAGGGTCTGGGGCCAACGTCCTGACTTTC.

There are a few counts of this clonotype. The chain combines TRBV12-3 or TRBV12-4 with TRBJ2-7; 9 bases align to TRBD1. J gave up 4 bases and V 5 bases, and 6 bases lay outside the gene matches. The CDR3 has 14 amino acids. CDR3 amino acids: CASSETGGGYEQYF. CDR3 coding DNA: TGTGCCAGCAGTGAGACAGGGGGAGGGTACGAGCAGTACTTC.

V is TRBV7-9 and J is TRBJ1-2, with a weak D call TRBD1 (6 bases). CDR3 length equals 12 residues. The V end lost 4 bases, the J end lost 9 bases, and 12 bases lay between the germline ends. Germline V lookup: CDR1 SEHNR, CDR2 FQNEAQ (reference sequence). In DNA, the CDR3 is TGTGCCAGCAGCTCCCCCCAGGGGAGCTACACCTTC. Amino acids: CASSSPQGSYTF.

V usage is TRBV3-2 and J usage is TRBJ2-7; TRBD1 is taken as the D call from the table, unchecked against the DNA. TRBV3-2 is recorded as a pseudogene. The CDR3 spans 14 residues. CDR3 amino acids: CASRPPLDSYEQYF. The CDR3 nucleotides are TGTGCCAGCAGGCCACCCCTCGACTCCTACGAGCAGTACTTC.

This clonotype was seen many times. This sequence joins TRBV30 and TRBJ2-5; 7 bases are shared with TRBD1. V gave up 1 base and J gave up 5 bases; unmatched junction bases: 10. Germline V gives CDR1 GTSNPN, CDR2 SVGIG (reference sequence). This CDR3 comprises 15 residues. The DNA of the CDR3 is TGTGCCTGGAGTGGAGGGACAGCCCGAGGGGAGACCCAGTACTTC. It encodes CAWSGGTARGETQYF.

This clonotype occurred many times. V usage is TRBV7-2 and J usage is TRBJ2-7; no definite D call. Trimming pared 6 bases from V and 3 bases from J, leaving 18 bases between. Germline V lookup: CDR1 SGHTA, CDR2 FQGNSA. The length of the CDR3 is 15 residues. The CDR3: CASSNHAPPIYEQYF. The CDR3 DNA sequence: TGTGCCAGCAGTAACCATGCCCCTCCTATCTACGAGCAGTACTTC. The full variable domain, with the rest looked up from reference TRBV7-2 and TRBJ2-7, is GAGVSQSPSNKVTEKGKDVELRCDPISGHTALYWYRQSLGQGLEFLIYFQGNSAPDKSGLPSDRFSAERTGGSVSTLTIQRTQQEDSAVYLCASSNHAPPIYEQYFGPGTRLTVT.

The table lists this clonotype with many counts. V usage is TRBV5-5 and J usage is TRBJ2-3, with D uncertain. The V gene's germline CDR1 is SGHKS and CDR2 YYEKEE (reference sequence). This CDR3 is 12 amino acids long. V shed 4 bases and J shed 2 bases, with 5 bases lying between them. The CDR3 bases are TGTGCCAGCAGCAGGGACACAGATACGCAGTATTTT. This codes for CASSRDTDTQYF.

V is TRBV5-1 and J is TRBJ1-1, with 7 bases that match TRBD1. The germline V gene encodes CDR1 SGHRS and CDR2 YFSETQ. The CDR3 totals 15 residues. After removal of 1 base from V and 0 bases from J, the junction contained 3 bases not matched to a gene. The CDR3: CASSLMGQLNTEAFF. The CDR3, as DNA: TGCGCCAGCAGCTTGATGGGACAGCTGAACACTGAAGCTTTCTTT.

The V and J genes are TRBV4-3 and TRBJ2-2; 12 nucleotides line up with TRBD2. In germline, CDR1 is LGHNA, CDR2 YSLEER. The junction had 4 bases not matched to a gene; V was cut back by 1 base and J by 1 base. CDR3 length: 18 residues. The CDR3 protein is CASSQVPSGRVNTGELFF. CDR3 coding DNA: TGCGCCAGCAGCCAAGTCCCTAGCGGGAGGGTGAACACCGGGGAGCTGTTTTTT.

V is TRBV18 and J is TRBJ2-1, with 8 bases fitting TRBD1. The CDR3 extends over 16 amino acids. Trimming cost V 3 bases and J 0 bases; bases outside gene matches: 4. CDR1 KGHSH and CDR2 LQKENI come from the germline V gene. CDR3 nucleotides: TGTGCCAGCTCACCCCCGACAGGGGTCTCCTACAATGAGCAGTTCTTC. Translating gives CASSPPTGVSYNEQFF.

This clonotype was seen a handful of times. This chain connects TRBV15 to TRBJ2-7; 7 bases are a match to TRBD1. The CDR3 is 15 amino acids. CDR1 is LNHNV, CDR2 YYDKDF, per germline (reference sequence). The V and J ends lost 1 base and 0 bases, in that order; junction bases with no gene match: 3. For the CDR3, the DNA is TGTGCCACCAGCAGAGGAAGGGACAGCTCCTACGAGCAGTACTTC. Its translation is CATSRGRDSSYEQYF.

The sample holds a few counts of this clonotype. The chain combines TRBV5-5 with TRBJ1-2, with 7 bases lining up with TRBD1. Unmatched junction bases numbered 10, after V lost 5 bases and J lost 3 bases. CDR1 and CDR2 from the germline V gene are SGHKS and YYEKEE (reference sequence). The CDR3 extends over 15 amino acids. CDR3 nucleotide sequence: TGTGCCAGCAGTCCTCAGGGGGGGAACCACTATGGCTACACCTTC. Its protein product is CASSPQGGNHYGYTF.

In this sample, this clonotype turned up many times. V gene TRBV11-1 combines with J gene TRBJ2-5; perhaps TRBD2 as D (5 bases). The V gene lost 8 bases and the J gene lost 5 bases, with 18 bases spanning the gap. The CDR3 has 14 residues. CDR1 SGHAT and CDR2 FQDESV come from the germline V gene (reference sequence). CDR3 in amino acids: CASSTSDSWETQYF. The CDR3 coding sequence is TGTGCCAGCTCTACCTCGGACTCGTGGGAGACCCAGTACTTC.

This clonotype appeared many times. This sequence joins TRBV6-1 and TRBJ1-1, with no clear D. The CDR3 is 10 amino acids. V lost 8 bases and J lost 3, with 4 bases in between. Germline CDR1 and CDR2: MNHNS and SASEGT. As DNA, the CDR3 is TGTGCCAGCTCGGACACTGAAGCTTTCTTT. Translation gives CASSDTEAFF.